This T cell receptor (beta chain) was obtained from a study of T cell responses to AZD1222 COVID-19 vaccine (dated by TCRdb to the early 2020s). General notes on the study: TCR sequencing was performed for some 250 trial participants, of whom 207 were given two doses of AZD1222 and approximately 25 were given two doses of MenACWY control vaccine. Trial participants were enrolled by age into 18-55, 56-69 and 70-plus year subgroups, with approximately 160, 26 and 62 TCR-sequenced participants respectively.

Here is what the overall study found, with its caveats: Reportedly, close to half of the unique spike-specific TCRs recognized epitopes lying outside the regions that are mutated in the B.1.351 and B.1.1.7 variants. A significant rise in spike-specific TCR breadth and depth was observed after two AZD1222 doses relative to day 0 and relative to MenACWY recipients. The whole spike protein was spanned by vaccine-associated CD4 TCRs, and dominant responses were seen in regions 160-218 and 743-854. In the small 56-69-year group, the increase in depth fell short of significance, most likely because of low power. Conclusions about previously exposed vaccinees were limited because only five to seven AZD1222 recipients were SARS-CoV-2 seropositive at baseline. Most participants were white British and females outnumbered males, and the authors suggested that clonal diversity may have been underestimated. Because no samples from the day 14 peak response were available, repertoires could be characterized only after the peak T cell response.

From its cysteine to its phenylalanine, the CDR3 spans 13 amino acids. Just the 39-base CDR3 DNA is kept, in frame starting at base 1. V lost 0 bases and J lost 6 bases; the stretch between them is 9 bases long. Based on the germline V gene (reference sequence), the CDR1 and CDR2 sequences are LNHNV and YYDKDF. The CDR3 regions of human TCRbeta chains were analyzed by immunosequencing. As for the authors' bioinformatics: Repertoire TCRs were matched against a reference library of SARS-CoV-2-specific TCRs generated with the MIRA antigen-specificity platform. Breadth meant the fraction of unique TCRs that were SARS-CoV-2-associated, whereas depth meant the fraction of total T cells that were SARS-CoV-2-associated. Using the MIRA data, every spike-specific TCR was mapped to the spike region that the TCR reacted to and assigned to either a CD4 or a CD8 class. Log10-transformed breadth and depth values were compared by one-way ANOVA with Sidak's multiple comparisons tests. Held by TCRdb, this immuneACCESS table contains in-frame sequences only and omits some clones. Under half of the omission traces to an unresolved V gene where checked; the cause of the rest is unknown. Clone size and the V and J calls come from that table; the DNA yielded D and trimming. This sample comprises over 95,000 clones, 88% of them detected only once. The leading ten clones occupy roughly 15% of the sample.

A note on this clone: The clone's antigen remains unknown. Base-call qualities are not available, and no considerably larger clone is one nucleotide away.

Reading the label with the study, this specimen's time point is: about 28 days (+/-7) after the second vaccine dose. AZD1222 recipients with second doses at about 4 weeks or about 12 weeks were pooled, because spike-specific TCR depth and breadth did not differ between schedules. Samples from vaccinated people were obtained from the UK trials COV001 and COV002, which included a single-blind randomized controlled phase 2/3 trial of AZD1222 (ChAdOx1 nCoV-19) in healthy adults. For TCRbeta chain sequencing, PBMC samples were collected from trial participants at day 0 and at day 28 after the second dose.

The receptor chain draws on TRBV15 and TRBJ2-7; the D segment cannot be called with confidence. The sequence came from an adult who received the AZD1222 COVID-19 vaccine. The sequencing used peripheral blood, collected 28 days after the second AZD1222 dose. The CDR3 amino acid sequence is: CATSRDKVGEQYF. The DNA reads TGTGCCACCAGCAGAGACAAGGTGGGCGAGCAGTACTTC.